This TCR beta chain came from a study of cytomegalovirus exposure and HLA in healthy donors. V lost 4 bases, J lost 0 bases, and 14 bases lay in between. Germline assignment: CDR1 SGHTS and CDR2 YDEGEE. The CDR3 spans 16 residues. Among the 120 or so subjects of the validation cohort, separate from the approximately 700-subject first cohort, were the donors. The assay was immunoSEQ multiplex PCR, and TCRdb's table has in-frame clones only and misses some. The sample has roughly 59,000 clones, 85% to 95% seen once; the top ten hold less than 6%. The material sequenced was PBMCs. The TCR originated in a man aged 18 to 30 in good health and CMV-seropositive. The chain carries TRBV5-8 and TRBJ1-5; D remains ambiguous. The CDR3, as DNA: TGTGCCAGCAGCCCTGAGGGTCAGCCTAGCAATCAGCCCCAGCATTTT. Translated, it gives CASSPEGQPSNQPQHF.